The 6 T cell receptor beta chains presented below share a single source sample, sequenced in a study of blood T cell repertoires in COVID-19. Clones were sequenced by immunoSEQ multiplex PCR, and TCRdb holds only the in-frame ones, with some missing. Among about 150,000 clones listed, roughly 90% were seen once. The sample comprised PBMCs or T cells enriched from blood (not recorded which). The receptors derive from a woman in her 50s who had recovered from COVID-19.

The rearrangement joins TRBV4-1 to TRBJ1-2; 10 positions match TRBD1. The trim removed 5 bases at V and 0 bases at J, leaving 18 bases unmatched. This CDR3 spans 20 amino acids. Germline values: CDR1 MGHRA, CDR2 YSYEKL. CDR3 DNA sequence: TGCGCCAGCAGCTTCCGATCCCCCGGGACAGGGGAAAGAGCTAACTATGGCTACACCTTC. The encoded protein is CASSFRSPGTGERANYGYTF.

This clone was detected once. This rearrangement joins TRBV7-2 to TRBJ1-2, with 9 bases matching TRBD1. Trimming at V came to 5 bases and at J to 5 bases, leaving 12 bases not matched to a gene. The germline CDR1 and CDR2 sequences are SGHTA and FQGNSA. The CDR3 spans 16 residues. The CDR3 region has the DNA TGTGCCAGCAGCCCCTACACCGGGACAGGGAGATATGGCTACACCTTC. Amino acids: CASSPYTGTGRYGYTF.

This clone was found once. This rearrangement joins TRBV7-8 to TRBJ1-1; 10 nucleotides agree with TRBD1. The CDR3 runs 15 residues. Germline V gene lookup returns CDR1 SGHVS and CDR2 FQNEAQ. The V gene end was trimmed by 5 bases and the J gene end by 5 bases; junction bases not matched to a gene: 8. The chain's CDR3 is CASSPRQGAQTEAFF. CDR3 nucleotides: TGTGCCAGCAGCCCGAGACAGGGGGCGCAGACTGAAGCTTTCTTT.

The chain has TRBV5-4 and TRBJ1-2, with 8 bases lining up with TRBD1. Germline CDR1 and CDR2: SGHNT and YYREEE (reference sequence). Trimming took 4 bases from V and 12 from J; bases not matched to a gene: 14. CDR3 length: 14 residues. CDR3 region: CASSGGQDRVPNTF. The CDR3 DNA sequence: TGTGCCAGCAGCGGGGGACAGGACAGGGTACCAAACACCTTC. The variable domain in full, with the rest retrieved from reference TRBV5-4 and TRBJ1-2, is ETGVTQSPTHLIKTRGQQVTLRCSSQSGHNTVSWYQQALGQGPQFIFQYYREEENGRGNFPPRFSGLQFPNYSSELNVNALELDDSALYLCASSGGQDRVPNTFGSGTRLTVV.

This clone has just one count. In DNA, the CDR3 is TGTGCCAGCAGTGGACCAGAGGCAGGGCTCTCTGGGGCCAACGTCCTGACTTTC. It translates to CASSGPEAGLSGANVLTF. The chain uses TRBV6-1 and TRBJ2-6, with D tentatively TRBD1 (5 bases). This CDR3 is 18 amino acids long. Trimming took off 4 bases at V and 0 bases at J, with 16 bases between the two ends. Germline values: CDR1 MNHNS, CDR2 SASEGT.

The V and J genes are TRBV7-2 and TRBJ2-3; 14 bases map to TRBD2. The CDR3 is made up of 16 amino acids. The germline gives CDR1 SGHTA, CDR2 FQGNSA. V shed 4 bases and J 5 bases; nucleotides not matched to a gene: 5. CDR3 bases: TGTGCCAGCAGCTCCCAGACTAGCGGGGGGGGAGATACGCAGTATTTT. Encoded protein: CASSSQTSGGGDTQYF. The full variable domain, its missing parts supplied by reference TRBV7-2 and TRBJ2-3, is GAGVSQSPSNKVTEKGKDVELRCDPISGHTALYWYRQSLGQGLEFLIYFQGNSAPDKSGLPSDRFSAERTGGSVSTLTIQRTQQEDSAVYLCASSSQTSGGGDTQYFGPGTRLTVL.